This T cell receptor (beta chain) was sequenced in a study of blood T cell repertoires in COVID-19. V shed 4 bases and J 3 bases; nucleotides not matched to a gene: 3. Germline-derived CDR1 and CDR2 are ENHRY and SYGVKD. The CDR3 extends over 14 amino acids. Profiling relied on immunoSEQ multiplex PCR, and the TCRdb table lists in-frame clones only, not all of them. The table records some 130,000 clones, 86% of them present only once. The sequence derives from a man aged 45-65 years who had recovered from COVID-19. Sequences were obtained from PBMCs or T cells enriched from blood (not recorded which). V gene TRBV10-3 combines with J gene TRBJ1-1, with 9 bases matching TRBD1. The CDR3 sequence: CAISGRQGDTEAFF. The CDR3 coding sequence is TGTGCCATCAGTGGACGACAGGGGGACACTGAAGCTTTCTTT.